This TCR beta chain was observed in a study of T cells in Graves' hyperthyroidism and ophthalmopathy. Study-level points and caveats: Median prediction lead before ophthalmopathy onset was around seven months with the model. Peripheral blood also featured most of the thyroid clonotypes expanded above 0.001.

Absent ophthalmopathy progression within 18 months defined stable Graves' hyperthyroidism. Lactation, pregnancy, other autoimmune disease or uncontrolled infection led to exclusion of patients. TCR beta CDR3 regions were amplified from RNA transcripts. In the first-round RT-PCR of the TCR CDR3, the HTBI primer set was used. MiXCR, applied by TCRdb to the multiplex PCR reads, yields one record per CDR3 protein. The sample lists roughly 700,000 distinct CDR3 sequences; 14% were seen once. This clonotype was seen a few times. The antigen is undetermined. The CDR3 has 17 residues. Per the germline V gene, CDR1 is SQVTM and CDR2 is ANQGSEA. Losses at the gene ends were 3 bases for V and 2 bases for J; bases not matched to a gene: 14.

V and J are TRBV29-1 and TRBJ1-2; 8 positions agree with TRBD1. The specimen was blood. The clonotype was recovered from a woman aged 18 to 35 with Graves' hyperthyroidism. The CDR3 spells CSVEKGQATGKNYGYTF. CDR3 bases: TGCAGCGTTGAGAAGGGACAGGCGACGGGCAAAAACTATGGCTACACCTTC. Drawing the rest from reference TRBV29-1 and TRBJ1-2, the complete variable domain is SAVISQKPSRDICQRGTSLTIQCQVDSQVTMMFWYRQQPGQSLTLIATANQGSEATYESGFVIDKFPISRPNLTFSTLTVSNMSPEDSSIYLCSVEKGQATGKNYGYTFGSGTRLTVV.